Each of the 12 T cell receptor beta chains below was sequenced from the same sample in a study of Ad26.COV2.S vaccination and SARS-CoV-2 variants. Produced via immunoSEQ multiplex PCR; TCRdb's table is partial and in-frame only. The sample has under 550,000 clones, around 89% seen once. Treatment meaning: around 19 received Ad26.COV2.S at low or high dose, single or two shots; roughly five received placebo; per-sample allocation not given. It was on day 63 after the first vaccine or placebo injection that samples were taken. The starting material was peripheral blood, obtained in a trial of Ad26.COV2.S vaccine versus placebo. The receptors here all came from a person between 18 and 65 years old who received the Ad26.COV2.S COVID-19 vaccine or a placebo.

The chain links TRBV7-9 to TRBJ2-3; 9 nucleotides line up with TRBD2. The CDR3 covers 16 residues. Germline lookup yields CDR1 SEHNR and CDR2 FQNEAQ (reference sequence). J lost 4 bases, V lost 0 bases, and 5 bases had no gene match. CDR3 sequence reads: CASSLAAGGASDTQYF. The CDR3 DNA sequence: TGTGCCAGCAGCTTAGCCGCGGGGGGGGCGTCAGATACGCAGTATTTT.

Written as DNA, the CDR3 is TGCGCCAGCAGTGAGTCATCAGCGAGTACTAGCACAGATACGCAGTATTTT. This translates into CASSESSASTSTDTQYF. The rearrangement links TRBV10-1 to TRBJ2-3, with D unclear. This CDR3 is built from 17 residues. The germline gives CDR1 WNHNN, CDR2 SYGVQD (reference sequence). V gave up 0 bases and J gave up 0 bases, with 13 bases separating them.

This clone was picked up a small number of times. The rearrangement uses TRBV10-3 and TRBJ2-2, with D hard to call. Germline V gene lookup returns CDR1 ENHRY and CDR2 SYGVKD. V shed 4 bases and J shed 7 bases, with 10 bases lying between them. This CDR3 is 13 amino acids long. CDR3 protein: CAISVSSGGELFF. The CDR3 DNA reads as TGTGCCATCAGTGTCTCCTCAGGCGGGGAGCTGTTTTTT.

The chain is built from TRBV6-6 and TRBJ1-3, with 11 bases that match TRBD1. V shed 0 bases, J shed 8 bases, and the junction held 3 bases outside the gene matches. Germline lookup yields CDR1 MNHNY and CDR2 SVGAGI (reference sequence). The CDR3 loop spans 15 amino acids. The CDR3 DNA follows: TGTGCCAGCAGTTACTCGGGACAGGGGGAGGACACCATATATTTT. It translates to CASSYSGQGEDTIYF.

The CDR3 bases are TGTGCCAGCAGAGGGACCAGGGACAGGCTATACGAGCAGTACTTC. Protein sequence: CASRGTRDRLYEQYF. This chain uses TRBV6-6 with TRBJ2-7; 8 bases are a match to TRBD1. Losses at the gene ends were 6 bases for V and 4 bases for J; bases not matched to a gene: 11. Looked up from germline, CDR1 is MNHNY and CDR2 is SVGAGI (reference sequence). The CDR3 has 15 residues.

This clone was counted only a few times. This chain links TRBV7-3 with TRBJ2-1, with a tentative D call TRBD2 (7 bases). Germline-derived CDR1 and CDR2 are SGHTA and FQGTGA. The germline V and J ends were trimmed by 2 bases and 3 bases, with 11 bases remaining between them. The CDR3 is 15 residues long. The CDR3 here is CASSLWGGLYNEQFF. The CDR3 bases are TGTGCCAGCAGCTTATGGGGGGGCCTCTACAATGAGCAGTTCTTC.

This rearrangement joins TRBV6-5 to TRBJ2-5; D is undetermined. The CDR3 loop spans 13 amino acids. The V and J ends lost 5 bases and 4 bases respectively, with 11 bases between them. Germline V lookup: CDR1 MNHEY, CDR2 SVGAGI. CDR3 DNA sequence: TGTGCCAGCAGTCCACAGTGGGGAGAGACCCAGTACTTC. Encoded protein: CASSPQWGETQYF.

This clone was recorded once. The V call is TRBV6-5, the J call TRBJ1-2, with a weak D call TRBD1 (6 bases). Germline loops: CDR1 MNHEY, CDR2 SVGAGI. The V end was cut by 6 bases, the J end by 2 bases, with 13 bases between. The CDR3 has 14 residues. The CDR3 DNA follows: TGTGCCAGCAGCGGGGGCAGGGAAAACTATGGCTACACCTTC. The encoded protein is CASSGGRENYGYTF.

J is TRBJ2-7 and V is TRBV19; D ambiguous. V lost 3 bases and J lost 5, with 11 bases in between. The CDR3 is 13 residues long. The germline V gene encodes CDR1 LNHDA and CDR2 SQIVND (reference sequence). CDR3 sequence reads: CASSIVWADEQYF. CDR3 in DNA: TGTGCCAGTAGTATTGTTTGGGCGGACGAGCAGTACTTC.

V and J are TRBV11-3 and TRBJ2-1, with 10 positions matching TRBD2. This CDR3 spans 15 amino acids. Germline V CDR1 and CDR2: SGHNT, YENEEA. J gave up 2 bases and V 5 bases, and 3 bases lay outside the gene matches. DNA for the CDR3: TGTGCCAGCAGCCGGAGCGGGGGGGCCTACAATGAGCAGTTCTTC. It specifies CASSRSGGAYNEQFF.

V is TRBV2 and J is TRBJ2-7, with D perhaps TRBD1 or TRBD2 (5 bases each). The CDR3 has 12 amino acids. Germline V gene lookup returns CDR1 SNHLY and CDR2 FYNNEI. V was pared by 6 bases and J by 6 bases, with 12 bases between. The CDR3 region is CASRQGEGEQYF. The CDR3 DNA follows: TGTGCCAGCAGGCAGGGAGAAGGCGAGCAGTACTTC.

The rearrangement joins TRBV2 to TRBJ1-3, with no clear D. Germline values: CDR1 SNHLY, CDR2 FYNNEI. Trimming stripped 0 bases from V and 0 bases from J, with 3 bases between. The CDR3 runs 14 residues. The CDR3 loop reads CASSEADSGNTIYF. The CDR3 bases are TGTGCCAGCAGTGAAGCAGACTCTGGAAACACCATATATTTT.